Shown below are 8 T cell receptor beta chains from a single sample sequenced in a study of blood T cell repertoires in COVID-19 (TCRdb year 2020). The library was made by the immunoSEQ multiplex PCR assay. Not all clones reach the TCRdb copy of this immuneACCESS table, which keeps in-frame sequences only. Checked studies attribute under half of the gap to unresolved V genes and leave the rest unexplained. The sample table holds some 140,000 clones, of which 60% to 85% were seen once. Of the sample, roughly 1.7% is held by the ten largest clones. Sequences were obtained from peripheral blood. The receptors shown here come from an elderly man with acute or convalescent COVID-19.

J is TRBJ1-2 and V is TRBV6-5; TRBD1 might be the D (5 bases). Trimming pared 8 bases from V and 8 bases from J, leaving 15 bases between. The germline V gene encodes CDR1 MNHEY and CDR2 SVGAGI. This CDR3 region has 12 residues. This CDR3 is CASGRGGSGYTF. The CDR3, as DNA: TGTGCCAGCGGTCGCGGGGGGAGCGGCTACACCTTC.

The rearrangement uses TRBV11-2 and TRBJ2-7; 7 bases line up with TRBD1. Germline V gene sequence: CDR1 SGHAT, CDR2 FQNNGV. The CDR3 is 15 residues long. The trim removed 5 bases at V and 4 bases at J, leaving 11 bases unmatched. In DNA, the CDR3 is TGTGCCAGCAGCCATTCTCGACAGGGCATTTACGAGCAGTACGTC. Translating it yields CASSHSRQGIYEQYV.

The V and J genes are TRBV7-8 and TRBJ1-5; 10 nucleotides align to TRBD1. Germline lookup yields CDR1 SGHVS and CDR2 FQNEAQ. The CDR3 runs to 17 residues. V shed 0 bases and J 6 bases; nucleotides not matched to a gene: 8. CDR3 in DNA: TGTGCCAGCAGCTTAGCTGGGACAGGGGTGTCGGGTCAGCCCCAGCATTTT. It encodes CASSLAGTGVSGQPQHF.

The chain uses TRBV5-5 and TRBJ1-1; TRBD1 is a possible D gene (5 bases). Germline V gives CDR1 SGHKS, CDR2 YYEKEE (reference sequence). The V end was cut by 1 base, the J end by 5 bases, with 12 bases between. The CDR3 length is 14 residues. The CDR3 nucleotides read TGTGCCAGCAGCTTGCACGGGGGGAGGACTGAAGCTTTCTTT. Protein: CASSLHGGRTEAFF.

This chain connects TRBV6-1 to TRBJ2-2; D is unresolved. Germline V gene sequence: CDR1 MNHNS, CDR2 SASEGT. This CDR3 is 14 amino acids long. V was clipped by 3 bases and J by 6 bases, with 11 bases between them. The DNA of the CDR3 is TGTGCCAGCAGTGATTGGAACGGGTCCGGGGAGCTGTTTTTT. Residues: CASSDWNGSGELFF.

The J gene is TRBJ1-4, the V gene TRBV28; 9 bases agree with TRBD1. Germline CDR1 MDHEN, CDR2 SYDVKM. This CDR3 comprises 15 residues. V shed 5 bases and J 5 bases; nucleotides not matched to a gene: 6. This chain's CDR3 is CASSRSTGGNEKLFF. In DNA, the CDR3 is TGTGCCAGCAGTCGCTCGACAGGGGGGAATGAAAAACTGTTTTTT.

The chain recombines TRBV30 with TRBJ2-7; maybe TRBD2 (5 bases). The CDR3 is 11 residues long. Germline V CDR1 and CDR2: GTSNPN, SVGIG (reference sequence). V was trimmed by 3 bases and J by 5 bases, leaving 8 bases between them. CDR3 protein: CAWSRTHEQYF. The CDR3 bases are TGTGCCTGGAGCCGGACTCACGAGCAGTACTTC. Combining the CDR3 with reference TRBV30 and TRBJ2-7 gives the whole variable domain SQTIHQWPATLVQPVGSPLSLECTVEGTSNPNLYWYRQAAGRGLQLLFYSVGIGQISSEVPQNLSASRPQDRQFILSSKKLLLSDSGFYLCAWSRTHEQYFGPGTRLTVT.

The chain recombines TRBV11-2 with TRBJ1-2, with D perhaps matching TRBD1 (5 bases). The CDR3 spans 15 residues. Germline V gene lookup returns CDR1 SGHAT and CDR2 FQNNGV. Trimming took off 1 base at V and 2 bases at J, with 11 bases between the two ends. The CDR3 nucleotides are TGTGCCAGCAGCTTAGCCTGGACAATGAACTATGGCTACACCTTC. Translated: CASSLAWTMNYGYTF. Supplemented by reference TRBV11-2 and TRBJ1-2, the full variable domain reads EAGVAQSPRYKIIEKRQSVAFWCNPISGHATLYWYQQILGQGPKLLIQFQNNGVVDDSQLPKDRFSAERLKGVDSTLKIQPAKLEDSAVYLCASSLAWTMNYGYTFGSGTRLTVV.